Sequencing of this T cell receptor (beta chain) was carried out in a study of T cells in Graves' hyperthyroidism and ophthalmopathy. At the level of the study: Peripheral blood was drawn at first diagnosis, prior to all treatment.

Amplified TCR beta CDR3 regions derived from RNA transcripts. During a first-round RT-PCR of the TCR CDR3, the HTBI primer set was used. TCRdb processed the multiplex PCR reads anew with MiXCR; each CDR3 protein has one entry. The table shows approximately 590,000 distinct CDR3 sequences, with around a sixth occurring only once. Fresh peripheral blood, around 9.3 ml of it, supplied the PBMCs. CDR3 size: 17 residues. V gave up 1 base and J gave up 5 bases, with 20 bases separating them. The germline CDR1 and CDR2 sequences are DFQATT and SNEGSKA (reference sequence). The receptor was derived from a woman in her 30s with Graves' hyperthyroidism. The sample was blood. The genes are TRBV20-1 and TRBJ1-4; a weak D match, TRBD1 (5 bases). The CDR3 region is CSARVLDSARGNEKLFF. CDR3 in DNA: TGCAGTGCTAGAGTCCTAGACAGTGCCCGAGGCAATGAAAAACTGTTTTTT.